This TCR beta chain was identified during a study of blood T cell repertoires in COVID-19. The CDR3 has 17 residues. Germline V gene data show CDR1 as SGDLS and CDR2 as YYNGEE. V shed 0 bases, J shed 4 bases, and the junction held 9 bases outside the gene matches. As handled by the study authors: Reference gene primers were amplified, and this amplification served to estimate nucleated cell counts. Measured with immunoSEQ multiplex PCR; TCRdb has only the in-frame clones, and not every one. That table is the source of V, J and clone size, and D and trimming were worked out from the DNA. The sample lists 210,000 or so clones, 80% seen once, with around 5.4% in the top ten.

The chain joins TRBV9 to TRBJ2-3; 9 nucleotides align to TRBD2. The sequenced material came from peripheral blood. The receptor was isolated from a human donor in a cohort sampled during active COVID-19. DNA of the CDR3: TGTGCCAGCAGCGTAGGGGGTAGCGGGAGATTGGCAGATACGCAGTATTTT. Its protein product is CASSVGGSGRLADTQYF.